The 24 T cell receptor beta chains listed next were all sequenced from one sample in a study of siplizumab effects on memory and regulatory T cells. Clones were read by immunoSEQ multiplex PCR, and TCRdb kept only the in-frame ones, dropping some. In the table there are approximately 100,000 clones, around 90% of which are singletons. Sequencing was done on a sample of non-Treg CD4+ T cells sorted from blood. These receptors originate from a human donor in good health.

This clone was recorded once. The chain employs TRBV7-3 and TRBJ1-3; D gene unclear. V dropped 0 bases and J dropped 0 bases, with 12 bases sitting between them. CDR3 length: 17 amino acids. In germline, CDR1 is SGHTA, CDR2 FQGTGA. For the CDR3, the DNA is TGTGCCAGCAGCTTAACACCTCCGGGGAGCTCTGGAAACACCATATATTTT. As protein: CASSLTPPGSSGNTIYF.

The genes are TRBV30 and TRBJ2-7; D is uncertain. V lost 2 bases, J lost 2 bases, and 10 bases lay in between. The CDR3 length is 13 residues. Germline loops: CDR1 GTSNPN, CDR2 SVGIG (reference sequence). CDR3 protein: CAWSSPNPYEQYF. The CDR3 DNA is TGTGCCTGGAGTTCACCGAACCCCTACGAGCAGTACTTC. The whole variable domain, filled in from reference TRBV30 and TRBJ2-7, reads SQTIHQWPATLVQPVGSPLSLECTVEGTSNPNLYWYRQAAGRGLQLLFYSVGIGQISSEVPQNLSASRPQDRQFILSSKKLLLSDSGFYLCAWSSPNPYEQYFGPGTRLTVT.

This clone appeared a single time. The chain is built from TRBV15 and TRBJ2-2; tentatively, D is TRBD2 (5 bases). Deletions cut 5 bases from V and 1 base from J, with 5 bases between. Germline values: CDR1 LNHNV, CDR2 YYDKDF (reference sequence). The CDR3 consists of 13 residues. The CDR3 nucleotides are TGTGCCACCAGCGGGAGGAACACCGGGGAGCTGTTTTTT. Translated, it gives CATSGRNTGELFF.

This chain uses TRBV7-6 with TRBJ2-5, with a tentative D call TRBD1 (5 bases). CDR3 length equals 15 residues. V shed 2 bases and J shed 1 base, with 11 bases lying between them. From germline, CDR1 is SGHVS and CDR2 FNYEAQ. The chain's CDR3 is CASSLMTATQETQYF. In nucleotides, the CDR3 is TGTGCCAGCAGCTTAATGACAGCCACCCAAGAGACCCAGTACTTC.

This chain uses TRBV18 with TRBJ2-1; D assignment may be TRBD1 or TRBD2 (6 bases each). This CDR3 has 15 residues. From germline, CDR1 is KGHSH and CDR2 LQKENI. The V end lost 1 base, the J end lost 6 bases, and 13 bases lay between the germline ends. CDR3 DNA: TGTGCCAGCTCACCACGGGGGGCGGGTGGCAATGAGCAGTTCTTC. Translated, it gives CASSPRGAGGNEQFF.

The chain has TRBV6-1 and TRBJ2-1; no firm D call. The CDR3 spans 15 residues. Germline assignment: CDR1 MNHNS and CDR2 SASEGT. V was pared by 6 bases and J by 4 bases, with 16 bases between. The DNA of the CDR3 is TGTGCCAGCAGCCGAGGCCCCCCGTGGTACAATGAGCAGTTCTTC. It specifies CASSRGPPWYNEQFF.

V and J are TRBV6-1 and TRBJ1-1; D gene unclear. Looked up from germline, CDR1 is MNHNS and CDR2 is SASEGT. This CDR3 contains 12 residues. V lost 7 bases, J lost 3 bases, and 9 bases lay in between. Here the CDR3 reads CASTWPDTEAFF. CDR3 in DNA: TGTGCCAGCACCTGGCCGGACACTGAAGCTTTCTTT.

This clone was seen only once. The V and J genes are TRBV9 and TRBJ1-5, with 10 bases fitting TRBD1. V was clipped by 2 bases and J by 6 bases; unmatched bases: 5. This CDR3 has 15 amino acids. Germline V gene sequence: CDR1 SGDLS, CDR2 YYNGEE. The CDR3 is CASSVGQGDGQPQHF. Here the CDR3 DNA reads TGTGCCAGCAGCGTTGGACAGGGGGATGGTCAGCCCCAGCATTTT.

The chain couples TRBV2 to TRBJ1-1, with D maybe TRBD1 (6 bases). Germline CDR1 SNHLY, CDR2 FYNNEI. V lost 7 bases and J 12 bases, leaving 15 bases between the germline ends. The CDR3 is 11 amino acids. The CDR3 region is CASNIQGGTFF. The CDR3 nucleotides read TGTGCCAGCAACATACAAGGGGGGACTTTCTTT.

This chain connects TRBV19 to TRBJ2-3, with a tentative D call TRBD2 (6 bases). Germline-derived CDR1 and CDR2 are LNHDA and SQIVND (reference sequence). With 6 bases removed from V and 2 bases from J, the gap between germline ends came to 9 bases. The CDR3 contains 13 residues. The CDR3 is CASRQRVTDTQYF. For the CDR3, the DNA is TGTGCCAGTAGGCAGCGGGTCACAGATACGCAGTATTTT.

This clone was recorded only once. The rearrangement joins TRBV19 to TRBJ1-5; D gene uncertain. V lost 3 bases to trimming and J lost 4 bases, with 7 bases between them. The CDR3 consists of 13 residues. Germline assignment: CDR1 LNHDA and CDR2 SQIVND (reference sequence). The CDR3: CASSIGGNQPQHF. CDR3 DNA: TGTGCCAGTAGTATTGGTGGAAATCAGCCCCAGCATTTT. The full variable domain, with the rest looked up from reference TRBV19 and TRBJ1-5, is DGGITQSPKYLFRKEGQNVTLSCEQNLNHDAMYWYRQDPGQGLRLIYYSQIVNDFQKGDIAEGYSVSREKKESFPLTVTSAQKNPTAFYLCASSIGGNQPQHFGDGTRLSIL.

This chain connects TRBV7-2 to TRBJ1-4; D might be TRBD1 (5 bases). There are 17 residues in the CDR3. Germline V CDR1 and CDR2: SGHTA, FQGNSA. Trimming cost V 1 base and J 4 bases, with 16 bases left between them. The CDR3 DNA follows: TGTGCCAGCAGCTTAGTGAGAGGGCAGGGAGTTAATGAAAAACTGTTTTTT. This encodes CASSLVRGQGVNEKLFF.

CDR3 protein: CATSRVRLAGEGEQFF. The CDR3 bases are TGTGCCACCAGCAGAGTTCGCCTAGCGGGGGAGGGTGAGCAGTTCTTC. The chain joins TRBV15 to TRBJ2-1; 10 bases are a match to TRBD2. V gave up 1 base and J gave up 9 bases; unmatched junction bases: 9. The germline V gene encodes CDR1 LNHNV and CDR2 YYDKDF (reference sequence). The CDR3 covers 16 residues.

This chain connects TRBV6-5 to TRBJ2-3, with D possibly TRBD1 on 5 matching bases. V lost 4 bases, J lost 8 bases, and 7 bases lay in between. CDR3 length: 11 residues. CDR1 and CDR2 from the germline V gene are MNHEY and SVGAGI. In nucleotides, the CDR3 is TGTGCCAGCAGTTCTAGGGGTACGCAGTATTTT. Its translation: CASSSRGTQYF.

This chain joins TRBV7-2 and TRBJ1-2; D might be TRBD1 (5 bases). Germline values: CDR1 SGHTA, CDR2 FQGNSA. The CDR3 length is 14 residues. Between the trimmed V and J ends, which lost 5 bases and 2 bases, there was a span of 12 bases. This chain's CDR3 is CASSLQGRNYGYTF. CDR3 nucleotides: TGTGCCAGCAGCCTCCAGGGTAGGAACTATGGCTACACCTTC.

A single count supports this clone. V usage is TRBV28 and J usage is TRBJ2-2, with 9 positions matching TRBD2. The CDR3 loop spans 19 amino acids. V lost 2 bases and J lost 2; bases outside the gene matches: 12. Germline V gives CDR1 MDHEN, CDR2 SYDVKM. The CDR3 bases are TGTGCCAGCAGTTTAAGTCCCCAGGTAGCGGGAGTAAACACCGGGGAGCTGTTTTTT. Translating gives CASSLSPQVAGVNTGELFF.

The V gene is TRBV4-2, the J gene TRBJ1-1, with D possibly being TRBD1 (6 bases). Per the germline V gene, CDR1 is LGHNA and CDR2 is YNFKEQ. Trimming cost V 1 base and J 6 bases, with 18 bases left between them. The CDR3 runs to 16 residues. CDR3: CASSQGDPMGAPEAFF. The CDR3 bases are TGTGCCAGCAGCCAAGGGGACCCAATGGGGGCACCTGAAGCTTTCTTT.

The V and J genes are TRBV14 and TRBJ1-2; D perhaps matches TRBD1 (5 bases). The CDR3 runs 13 residues. V shed 3 bases and J shed 6 bases, with 11 bases lying between them. The germline V gene has CDR1 SGHDN and CDR2 FVKESK. This CDR3 is CASSQQGLNGYTF. Written as DNA, the CDR3 is TGTGCCAGCAGCCAGCAGGGCTTGAATGGCTACACCTTC.

The count of this clone is one. The chain carries TRBV7-9 and TRBJ1-1; unclear D gene. The CDR3 totals 13 residues. Germline-derived CDR1 and CDR2 are SEHNR and FQNEAQ (reference sequence). Between the trimmed V and J ends, which lost 1 base and 14 bases, there was a span of 17 bases. CDR3 protein: CASSLGSDSARFF. CDR3 DNA sequence: TGTGCCAGCAGCTTAGGGAGTGATTCGGCTAGATTCTTT.

This chain joins TRBV6-5 and TRBJ1-2; TRBD1 matches at 7 bases. The V and J ends lost 6 bases and 4 bases, in that order; junction bases with no gene match: 11. The CDR3 totals 15 residues. Germline lookup yields CDR1 MNHEY and CDR2 SVGAGI. The CDR3 coding sequence is TGTGCCAGCAGCCGCGCCTCAGGGGGAAGCTATGGCTACACCTTC. Protein: CASSRASGGSYGYTF.

This chain joins TRBV6-5 and TRBJ2-7, with 7 bases matching TRBD1. From germline, CDR1 is MNHEY and CDR2 SVGAGI. The CDR3 spans 12 residues. J was trimmed by 5 bases and V by 10 bases; bases with no gene match: 8. In DNA form, the CDR3 reads TGTGCCACGGGCAGGGGGTCTGACGAGCAGTACTTC. Translated, it gives CATGRGSDEQYF.

J is TRBJ1-3 and V is TRBV19, with a tentative D call TRBD1 (6 bases). The CDR3 has 16 residues. Looked up from germline, CDR1 is LNHDA and CDR2 is SQIVND (reference sequence). Trimming removed 5 bases from V and 0 bases from J, with 14 bases in between. The CDR3, as DNA: TGTGCCAGTAGTGCCCGGACAGCCAGCTCTGGAAACACCATATATTTT. Translated, it gives CASSARTASSGNTIYF. Variable domain in full (rest from reference TRBV19 and TRBJ1-3): DGGITQSPKYLFRKEGQNVTLSCEQNLNHDAMYWYRQDPGQGLRLIYYSQIVNDFQKGDIAEGYSVSREKKESFPLTVTSAQKNPTAFYLCASSARTASSGNTIYFGEGSWLTVV.

This clone was counted once. One end of the junction varies from germline; a read error may be responsible. This rearrangement joins TRBV29-1 to TRBJ2-5, with 10 bases lining up with TRBD2. The CDR3 length is 13 residues. The V gene's germline CDR1 is SQVTM and CDR2 ANQGSEA. The CDR3 DNA follows: TGCAGCGTGGAAGGAGCGGGAGGGAGGCCCCAGTACTTC. It specifies CSVEGAGGRPQYF.

The V gene is TRBV19, the J gene TRBJ1-4, with D possibly being TRBD1 (5 bases). Germline lookup yields CDR1 LNHDA and CDR2 SQIVND (reference sequence). The CDR3 has 14 amino acids. The V gene lost 6 bases and the J gene lost 3 bases, with 11 bases spanning the gap. Here the CDR3 DNA reads TGTGCCAGTAGATCAGGGTTGCCTAATGAAAAACTGTTTTTT. Protein sequence: CASRSGLPNEKLFF.